The clone carrying this T cell receptor (beta chain) was found many times. Its antigen is unknown. CDR1 is DFQATT and CDR2 is SNEGSKA in the germline V gene (reference sequence). Trimming removed 0 bases from V and 6 bases from J, with 2 bases in between. The CDR3 runs 10 residues. The data originate from a study of T cells in Graves' hyperthyroidism and ophthalmopathy. Study-wide findings and caveats: Ophthalmopathy was distinguished from stable hyperthyroidism by 13 V-J signatures. Most clonotypes expanded in the thyroid (above 0.001) were also present in blood.

RNA transcripts yielded amplified TCR beta CDR3 regions. A set of HTBI primers served as the primers for a first-round RT-PCR of the TCR CDR3. TCRdb reprocessed the multiplex PCR reads via MiXCR and lists one record per CDR3 protein. This table holds hundreds of thousands of distinct CDR3 sequences, roughly 15% found once. Thyroid ultrasound, orbital computed tomography, clinical symptoms, and serum thyroxine and TRAb underpinned diagnoses. The sequence derives from a woman between 40 and 55 years old with Graves' ophthalmopathy. The rearrangement joins TRBV20-1 to TRBJ1-2, with D unresolved. Specimen: blood. In DNA form, the CDR3 reads TGCAGTGCTAGAGAAGATGGCTACACCTTC. Protein product: CSAREDGYTF.